This is a list of T cell receptor beta chains from one sample in a study of T cell responses to AZD1222 COVID-19 vaccine. The method was immunoSEQ multiplex PCR; TCRdb's version includes in-frame clones alone and lacks a portion of them. The sample includes about 170,000 clones, about nine tenths of them seen just once. The sample in question was peripheral blood, obtained on day 0 of AZD1222 vaccination. These TCRs come from an adult in good health. The conserved cysteine and the conserved F or W are not part of the CDR3 here.

TRBJ2-2	TRBV3-1/TRBV3-2	ASSSTIQGGTGELF
TRBJ1-6	TRBV6-5	ASSPTNSPLH
TRBJ1-2	TRBV7-9	ASSLARGDRGKYYGYT
TRBJ1-4	TRBV7-6	ASSLGQLPTNEKLF
TRBJ1-2	TRBV28	ASSLTAGTIPPNYGYT
TRBJ1-1	TRBV11-3	ASSSWTGWGNTEAF
TRBJ1-2	TRBV29-1	SVEDPRGSIYGYT
TRBJ1-2	TRBV7-2	ASSLSPRFGEGRNGYT
TRBJ2-7	TRBV10-3	AISRGQGATSSYEQY
TRBJ2-7	TRBV27	ASGRQGLSYEQY
TRBJ1-1	TRBV9	ASSVYRERNTEAF
TRBJ2-1	TRBV6-2/TRBV6-3	ASSYSPTRGF
TRBJ1-1	TRBV4-3	ASSQGDGPLRLRNTEAF
TRBJ2-7	TRBV12-3/TRBV12-4	ASSLMGYEQY
TRBJ1-5	TRBV7-2	ASSYSPPSNQPQH
TRBJ2-5	TRBV5-8	ASSSHRGLGETQY
TRBJ1-2	TRBV10-2	ATTSVPAETHYGYT
TRBJ1-1	TRBV5-4	ASSLGGQGSHEAF
TRBJ1-1	TRBV23-1	ASTPGQGSRVNTEAF
TRBJ1-5	TRBV4-1	ASSRWGTTTGNQPQH
TRBJ1-1	TRBV12-2	ASRAKGPGGRLITEAF
TRBJ1-4	TRBV7-9	ASRAATNEKLF
TRBJ1-2	TRBV19	ASSRDLQGSDGYT
TRBJ1-5	TRBV28	ASSTRDFSNQPQH
TRBJ2-3	TRBV21-1	ASSNSGTSGGALSMIPADTQY
TRBJ2-1	TRBV28	ASSYFGRPNNEQF
TRBJ1-1	TRBV4-2	ASSRGQGNTEAF
TRBJ2-1	TRBV5-1	ASNNRGSYNEQF
TRBJ2-2	TRBV5-4	ASSPPGQGVGELF
TRBJ1-1	TRBV29-1	SVLAGTGTF
TRBJ1-2	TRBV5-4	ASSSRDRGSYGYT